The text below deals with one TCR beta chain. The antigen remains unidentified. It was with a sample-barcoded 5' primer and a J-beta primer mix that a second PCR of about 7 to 12 cycles was run. Every sample returned 2.5 million or more CDR3-containing paired-end reads. TCRdb reprocessed the 5' RACE reads with MiXCR, giving one entry per CDR3 protein. The sample carries around 1,500,000 distinct CDR3 sequences, 35% to 45% recorded once. The sample is drawn from a study of blood T cells in healthy people across ages. Turning to the study itself: Per every two T cells, about one barcoded beta molecule was captured by template switching. Overall study findings and caveats: In the absence of known donor CMV status, changes in expanded clonotypes were possibly confounded. Greater diversity and more naive CD4+ cells were seen in long-lived donors than in aged donors.

The CDR3 covers 15 residues. CDR1 GTSNPN and CDR2 SVGIG come from the germline V gene (reference sequence). Trimming at V came to 7 bases and at J to 10 bases, leaving 13 bases not matched to a gene. The chain couples TRBV30 to TRBJ2-1; 13 bases are a match to TRBD2. This clonotype originated in a woman aged 18-29 years in good health. The sample taken for sequencing was blood. The CDR3 spells CASTSGRIKLGEQFF. The DNA of the CDR3 is TGTGCCTCGACTAGCGGGAGGATCAAACTGGGGGAGCAGTTCTTC.